The present entry profiles one T cell receptor beta chain with its context. The CDR3 contains 11 residues. The V and J ends lost 3 bases and 3 bases respectively, with 4 bases between them. Per germline, CDR1 SGHNT and CDR2 YYREEE (reference sequence). TCRdb keeps only in-frame clones here, not all; method: immunoSEQ multiplex PCR. Here the sample spans some 65,000 clones, about 89% being singletons. These data originate in a study of CD4 T cells in relation to SARS-CoV-2 and coronaviruses. CD4+ T cells from unexposed donors were obtained before the COVID-19 pandemic (2011-2018). This chain uses TRBV5-4 with TRBJ2-7, with D unresolved. Sample: memory CD4+ T cells from PBMCs. The sequence derives from a human donor in good health. Here the CDR3 reads CASSSNYEQYF. CDR3 bases: TGTGCCAGCAGCTCGAACTACGAGCAGTACTTC. Full variable domain (rest looked up from reference TRBV5-4 and TRBJ2-7): ETGVTQSPTHLIKTRGQQVTLRCSSQSGHNTVSWYQQALGQGPQFIFQYYREEENGRGNFPPRFSGLQFPNYSSELNVNALELDDSALYLCASSSNYEQYFGPGTRLTVT.